This T cell receptor (beta chain) was retrieved from a study of chemoradiotherapy in HPV16-positive cancers. With 0 bases clipped from V and 6 bases from J, the junction kept 12 bases outside the gene matches. The CDR3 has 17 amino acids. Looked up from germline, CDR1 is SGHTS and CDR2 is YDEGEE. Broader study findings: The functional HPV-specific definition rests on just a couple of HPV16-positive patients.

As regards this clone: Its cognate antigen is unknown.

Generated by immunoSEQ multiplex PCR, the TCRdb table keeps only in-frame clones and is missing some. The repertoire holds about 66,000 clones, with almost 90% as singletons. The chain couples TRBV5-8 to TRBJ2-1, with 7 bases fitting TRBD2. The clonotype was recovered from a human donor with HPV-associated anogenital cancer. The sample here was blood, taken from a patient who underwent chemoradiotherapy. Written as DNA, the CDR3 is TGTGCCAGCAGCTTGGCCCCCTGGCTAGCGGAAACCAATGAGCAGTTCTTC. It yields the protein CASSLAPWLAETNEQFF.